This paragraph covers one T cell receptor beta chain sequence. This sample's time point: after neoadjuvant nivolumab, at surgical resection. The entry originates in a study of neoadjuvant anti-PD-1 for oral cavity cancer. The CDR3 has 12 amino acids. Germline CDR1 is MNHNS and CDR2 is SASEGT. V lost 7 bases and J lost 7; bases outside the gene matches: 3. TCRdb's copy holds only in-frame clones and misses some; the assay was immunoSEQ multiplex PCR. In the table there are under 7,000 clones, 50% to 60% of which are singletons. This chain uses TRBV6-1 with TRBJ1-3, with TRBD1 matching over 8 bases. This receptor was identified in a person aged 35-79 years with oral cavity squamous cell carcinoma. This sample comprised tumor tissue, obtained after nivolumab (anti-PD-1) treatment. This CDR3 reads CASMQGANTIYF. The CDR3 DNA sequence: TGTGCCAGCATGCAGGGGGCGAACACCATATATTTT.